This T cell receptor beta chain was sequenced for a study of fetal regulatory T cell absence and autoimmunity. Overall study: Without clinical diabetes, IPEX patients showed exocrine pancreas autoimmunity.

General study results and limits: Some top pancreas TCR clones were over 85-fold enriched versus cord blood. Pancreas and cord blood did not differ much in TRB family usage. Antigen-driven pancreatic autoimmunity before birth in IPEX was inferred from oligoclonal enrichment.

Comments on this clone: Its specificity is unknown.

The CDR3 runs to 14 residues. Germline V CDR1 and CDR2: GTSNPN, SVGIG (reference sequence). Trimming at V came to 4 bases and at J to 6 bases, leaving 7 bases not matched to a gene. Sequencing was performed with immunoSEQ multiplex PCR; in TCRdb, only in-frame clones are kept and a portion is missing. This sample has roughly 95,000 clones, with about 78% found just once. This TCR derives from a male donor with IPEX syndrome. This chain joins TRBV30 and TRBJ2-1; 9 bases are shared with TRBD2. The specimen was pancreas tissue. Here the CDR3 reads CAWTPGTSCNEQFF. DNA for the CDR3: TGTGCCTGGACCCCCGGGACTAGCTGCAATGAGCAGTTCTTC. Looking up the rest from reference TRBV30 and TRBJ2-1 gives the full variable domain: SQTIHQWPATLVQPVGSPLSLECTVEGTSNPNLYWYRQAAGRGLQLLFYSVGIGQISSEVPQNLSASRPQDRQFILSSKKLLLSDSGFYLCAWTPGTSCNEQFFGPGTRLTVL.